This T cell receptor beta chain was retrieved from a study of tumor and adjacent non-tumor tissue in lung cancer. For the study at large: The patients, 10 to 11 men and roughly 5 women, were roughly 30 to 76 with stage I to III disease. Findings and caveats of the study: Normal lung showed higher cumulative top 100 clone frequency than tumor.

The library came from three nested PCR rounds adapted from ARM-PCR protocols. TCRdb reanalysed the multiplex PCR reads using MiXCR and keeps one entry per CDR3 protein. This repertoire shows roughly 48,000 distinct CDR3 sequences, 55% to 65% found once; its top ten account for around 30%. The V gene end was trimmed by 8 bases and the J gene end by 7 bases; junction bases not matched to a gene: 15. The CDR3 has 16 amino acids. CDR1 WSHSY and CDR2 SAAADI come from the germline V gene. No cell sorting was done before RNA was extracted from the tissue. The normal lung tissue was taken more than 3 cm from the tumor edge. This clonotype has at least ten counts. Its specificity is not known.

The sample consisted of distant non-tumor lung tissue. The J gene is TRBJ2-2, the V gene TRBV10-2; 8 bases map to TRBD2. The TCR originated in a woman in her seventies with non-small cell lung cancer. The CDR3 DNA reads TGCGCCAGCCAGCGGTTAGCGGGGCCTTCGAGCGGGGAGCTGTTTTTT. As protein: CASQRLAGPSSGELFF.